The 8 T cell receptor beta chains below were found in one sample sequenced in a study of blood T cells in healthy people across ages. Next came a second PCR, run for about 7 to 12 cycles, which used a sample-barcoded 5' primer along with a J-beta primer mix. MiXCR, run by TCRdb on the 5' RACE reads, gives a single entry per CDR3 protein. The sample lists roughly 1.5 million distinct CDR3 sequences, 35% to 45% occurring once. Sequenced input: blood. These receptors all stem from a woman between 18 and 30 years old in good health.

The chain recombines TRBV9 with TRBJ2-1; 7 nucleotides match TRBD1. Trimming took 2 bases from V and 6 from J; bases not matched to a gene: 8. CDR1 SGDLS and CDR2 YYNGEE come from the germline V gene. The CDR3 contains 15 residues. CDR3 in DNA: TGTGCCAGCAGCGTCCCACAGGGGTCACGCAATGAGCAGTTCTTC. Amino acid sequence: CASSVPQGSRNEQFF. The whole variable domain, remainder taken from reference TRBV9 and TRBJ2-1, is DSGVTQTPKHLITATGQRVTLRCSPRSGDLSVYWYQQSLDQGLQFLIQYYNGEERAKGNILERFSAQQFPDLHSELNLSSLELGDSALYFCASSVPQGSRNEQFFGPGTRLTVL.

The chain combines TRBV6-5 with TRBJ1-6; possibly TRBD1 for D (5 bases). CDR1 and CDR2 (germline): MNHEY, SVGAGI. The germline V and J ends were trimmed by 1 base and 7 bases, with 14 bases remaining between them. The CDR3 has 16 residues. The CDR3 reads CASSYFAGKGNSPLHF. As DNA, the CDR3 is TGTGCCAGCAGTTACTTCGCAGGGAAGGGCAATTCACCCCTCCACTTT.

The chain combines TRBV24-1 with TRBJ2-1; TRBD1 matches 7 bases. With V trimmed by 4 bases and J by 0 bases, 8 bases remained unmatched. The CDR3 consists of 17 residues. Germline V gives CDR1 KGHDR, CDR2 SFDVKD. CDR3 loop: CATSDPYRGGSYNEQFF. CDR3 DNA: TGTGCCACCAGTGACCCCTACAGGGGTGGCTCCTACAATGAGCAGTTCTTC.

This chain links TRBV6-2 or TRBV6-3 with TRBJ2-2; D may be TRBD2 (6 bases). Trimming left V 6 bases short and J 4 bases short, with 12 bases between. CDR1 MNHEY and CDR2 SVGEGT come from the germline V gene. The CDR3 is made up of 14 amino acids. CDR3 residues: CASSSRLVTGELFF. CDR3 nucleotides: TGTGCCAGCAGCTCCCGACTAGTCACCGGGGAGCTGTTTTTT.

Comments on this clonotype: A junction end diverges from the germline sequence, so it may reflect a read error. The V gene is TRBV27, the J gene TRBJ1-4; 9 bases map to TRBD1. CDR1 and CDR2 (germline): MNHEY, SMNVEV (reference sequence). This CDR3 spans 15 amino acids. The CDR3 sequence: CTSSITTGGDEKLFF. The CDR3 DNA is TGTACCAGCAGTATTACGACAGGGGGGGATGAAAAACTGTTTTTT.

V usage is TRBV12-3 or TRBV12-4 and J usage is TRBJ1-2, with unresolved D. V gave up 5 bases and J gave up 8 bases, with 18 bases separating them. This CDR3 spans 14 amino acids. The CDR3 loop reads CASSPGVYERGYTF. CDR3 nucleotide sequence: TGTGCCAGCAGTCCGGGAGTTTATGAAAGGGGCTACACCTTC.

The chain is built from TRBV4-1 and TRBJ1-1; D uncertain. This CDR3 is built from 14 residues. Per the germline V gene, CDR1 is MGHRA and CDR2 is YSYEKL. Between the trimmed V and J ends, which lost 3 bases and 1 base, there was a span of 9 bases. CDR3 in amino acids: CASSHLGRNTEAFF. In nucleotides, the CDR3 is TGCGCCAGCAGCCATCTAGGTAGGAACACTGAAGCTTTCTTT.

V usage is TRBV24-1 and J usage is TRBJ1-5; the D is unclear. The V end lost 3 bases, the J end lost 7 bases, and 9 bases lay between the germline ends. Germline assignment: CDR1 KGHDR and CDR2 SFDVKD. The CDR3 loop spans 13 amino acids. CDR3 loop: CATSDRPVQPQHF. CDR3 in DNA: TGTGCCACCAGTGATAGGCCGGTCCAGCCCCAGCATTTT.